This T cell receptor (beta chain) was sequenced for a study of shared clonotypes between healthy human individuals. CD45RO negativity and positive selection for CCR7 defined naive CD8 cells, a population that excluded terminally differentiated effector memory CD45RA+ cells. There were no recent acute infections or vaccinations among the donors, who were healthy HIV-negative adults. Germline assignment: CDR1 MGHRA and CDR2 YSYEKL. V was pared by 1 base and J by 6 bases, with 7 bases between. CDR3 size: 12 residues. Deep was the level used in running the assay. Using immunoSEQ multiplex PCR, the repertoire was profiled, and TCRdb retains in-frame clones only, with some absent. Of roughly 590,000 clones detected, just under 97% appear once; the ten largest clones hold 0.1% to 0.11%.

The sequence came from a woman aged 30 to 39 in good health. Specimen: naive CD8+ T cells sorted from blood. The V call is TRBV4-1, the J call TRBJ2-7; the D gene is possibly TRBD2 (5 bases). Written as DNA, the CDR3 is TGCGCCAGCAGCCAAGCGGGAATCGAGCAGTACTTC. Its translation: CASSQAGIEQYF.